This TCR beta chain emerged from a study of blood T cell repertoires in COVID-19. Study information: COVID-19 samples, acute and convalescent, were from the United States, Italy and Spain.

CDR3 size: 14 residues. Germline CDR1 is LGHNA and CDR2 is YNFKEQ. The ends were cut back, 0 bases at V and 4 bases at J, with 9 bases in the middle. As processed by the authors: Amplification with reference gene primers provided the estimates of nucleated cell counts. TCRdb's copy holds only in-frame clones and misses some; the assay was immunoSEQ multiplex PCR. V, J and clone size are those of that table, while D and trimming were read from the DNA. This repertoire shows about 76,000 clones, about 85% found once; its top ten account for around 9.9%. This chain links TRBV4-2 with TRBJ1-2; a weak D match, TRBD1 (5 bases). Source material: peripheral blood. This receptor was identified in a man aged 55 to 69 with COVID-19, enrolled during active disease. The CDR3 protein is CASSQDFGGYGYTF. Here the CDR3 DNA reads TGTGCCAGCAGCCAAGATTTCGGGGGCTATGGCTACACCTTC.